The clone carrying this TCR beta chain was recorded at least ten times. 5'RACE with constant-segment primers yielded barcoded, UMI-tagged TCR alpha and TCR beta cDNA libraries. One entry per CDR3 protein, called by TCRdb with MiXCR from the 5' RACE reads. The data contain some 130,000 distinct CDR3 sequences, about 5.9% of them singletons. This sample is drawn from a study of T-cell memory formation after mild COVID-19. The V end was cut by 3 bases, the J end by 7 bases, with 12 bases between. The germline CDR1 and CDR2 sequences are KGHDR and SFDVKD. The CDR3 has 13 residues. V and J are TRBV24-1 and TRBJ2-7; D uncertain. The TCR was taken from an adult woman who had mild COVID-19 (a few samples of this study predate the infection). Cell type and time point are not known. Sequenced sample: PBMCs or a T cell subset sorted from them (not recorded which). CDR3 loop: CATSDTTGWEQYF. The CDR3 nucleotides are TGTGCCACCAGTGATACTACCGGATGGGAGCAGTACTTC.